Included here is one T cell receptor beta chain sequence, with context. Researchers ran the PCR with 60 Vbeta and 13 Jbeta primers. TCRdb's table, derived via immunoSEQ multiplex PCR, lists solely in-frame clones and lacks some. This table has 150,000 to 200,000 clones, around 80% appearing once. This entry belongs to a study of cytomegalovirus exposure and HLA in healthy donors. Study-wide background: Earlier findings included 117 million unique TCR beta sequences obtained from 150 million to 200 million T cells.

This CDR3 contains 11 residues. Trimming stripped 2 bases from V and 7 bases from J, with 5 bases between. Germline-derived CDR1 and CDR2 are SEHNR and FQNEAQ (reference sequence). The clonotype originates from a girl aged 5-17 years in good health and CMV-seropositive. This chain links TRBV7-9 with TRBJ1-1, with D hard to call. The sample was PBMCs. The CDR3 region is CASSLWSEAFF. The CDR3 bases are TGTGCCAGCAGCTTATGGAGTGAAGCTTTCTTT. Using reference TRBV7-9 and TRBJ1-1 for the parts outside the CDR3, the full variable domain is DTGVSQNPRHKITKRGQNVTFRCDPISEHNRLYWYRQTLGQGPEFLTYFQNEAQLEKSRLLSDRFSAERPKGSFSTLEIQRTEQGDSAMYLCASSLWSEAFFGQGTRLTVV.